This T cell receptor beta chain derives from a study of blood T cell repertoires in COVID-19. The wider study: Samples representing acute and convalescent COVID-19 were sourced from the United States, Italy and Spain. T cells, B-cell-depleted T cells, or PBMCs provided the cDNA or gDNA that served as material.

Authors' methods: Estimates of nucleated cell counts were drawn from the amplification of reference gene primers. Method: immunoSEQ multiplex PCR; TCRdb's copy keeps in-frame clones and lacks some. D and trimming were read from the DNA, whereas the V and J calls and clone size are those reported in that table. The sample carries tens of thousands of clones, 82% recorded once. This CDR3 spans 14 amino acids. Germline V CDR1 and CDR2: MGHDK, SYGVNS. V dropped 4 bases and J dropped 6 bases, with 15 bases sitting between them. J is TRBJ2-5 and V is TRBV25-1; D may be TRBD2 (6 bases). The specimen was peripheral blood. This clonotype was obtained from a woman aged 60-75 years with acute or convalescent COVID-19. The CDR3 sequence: CASSVMGGRKTQYF. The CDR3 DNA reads TGTGCCAGCAGTGTCATGGGGGGTCGGAAGACCCAGTACTTC. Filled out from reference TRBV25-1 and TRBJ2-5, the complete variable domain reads EADIYQTPRYLVIGTGKKITLECSQTMGHDKMYWYQQDPGMELHLIHYSYGVNSTEKGDLSSESTVSRIRTEHFPLTLESARPSHTSQYLCASSVMGGRKTQYFGPGTRLLVL.